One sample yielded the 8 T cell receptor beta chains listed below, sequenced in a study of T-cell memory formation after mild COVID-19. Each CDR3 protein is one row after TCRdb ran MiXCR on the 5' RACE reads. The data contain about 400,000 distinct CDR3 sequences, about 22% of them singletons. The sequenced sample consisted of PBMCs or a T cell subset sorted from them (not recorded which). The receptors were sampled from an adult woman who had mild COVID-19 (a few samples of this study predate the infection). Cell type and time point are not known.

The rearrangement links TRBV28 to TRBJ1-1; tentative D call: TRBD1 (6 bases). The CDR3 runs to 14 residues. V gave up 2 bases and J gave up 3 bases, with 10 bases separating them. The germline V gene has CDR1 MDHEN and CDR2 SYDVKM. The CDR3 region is CASSLVQGYTEAFF. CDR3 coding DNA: TGTGCCAGCAGTTTAGTCCAGGGGTACACTGAAGCTTTCTTT.

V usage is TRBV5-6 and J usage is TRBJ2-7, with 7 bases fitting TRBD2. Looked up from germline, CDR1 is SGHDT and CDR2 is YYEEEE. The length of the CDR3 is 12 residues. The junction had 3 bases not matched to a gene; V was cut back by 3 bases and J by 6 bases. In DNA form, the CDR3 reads TGTGCCAGCAGCTGGGGGAGGGGCGAGCAGTACTTC. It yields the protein CASSWGRGEQYF.

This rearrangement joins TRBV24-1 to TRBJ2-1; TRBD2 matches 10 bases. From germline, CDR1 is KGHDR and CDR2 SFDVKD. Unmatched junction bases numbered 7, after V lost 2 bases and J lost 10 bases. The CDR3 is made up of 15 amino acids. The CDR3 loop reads CATSDSLAGVDEQFF. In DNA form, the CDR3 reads TGTGCCACCAGTGATTCGCTAGCGGGAGTTGACGAGCAGTTCTTC.

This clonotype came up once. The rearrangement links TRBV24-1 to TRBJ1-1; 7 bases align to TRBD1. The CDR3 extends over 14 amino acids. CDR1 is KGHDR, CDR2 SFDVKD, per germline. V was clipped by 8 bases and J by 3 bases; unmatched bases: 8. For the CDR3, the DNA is TGTGCCACCATGAAGGGGGCAGGGTACACTGAAGCTTTCTTT. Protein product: CATMKGAGYTEAFF.

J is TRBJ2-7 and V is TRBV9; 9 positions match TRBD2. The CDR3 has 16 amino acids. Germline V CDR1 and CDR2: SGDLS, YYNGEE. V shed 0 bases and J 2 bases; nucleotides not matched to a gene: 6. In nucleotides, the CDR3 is TGTGCCAGCAGCGTAGGGGCTAGCGGGATGACCTACGAGCAGTACTTC. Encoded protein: CASSVGASGMTYEQYF. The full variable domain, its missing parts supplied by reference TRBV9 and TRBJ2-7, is DSGVTQTPKHLITATGQRVTLRCSPRSGDLSVYWYQQSLDQGLQFLIQYYNGEERAKGNILERFSAQQFPDLHSELNLSSLELGDSALYFCASSVGASGMTYEQYFGPGTRLTVT.

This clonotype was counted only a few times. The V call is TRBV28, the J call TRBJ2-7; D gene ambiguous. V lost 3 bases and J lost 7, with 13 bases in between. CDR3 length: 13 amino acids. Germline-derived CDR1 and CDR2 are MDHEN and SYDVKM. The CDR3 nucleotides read TGTGCCAGCAGTTTGGGCAGGCTCCGGGAGCAGTACTTC. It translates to CASSLGRLREQYF.

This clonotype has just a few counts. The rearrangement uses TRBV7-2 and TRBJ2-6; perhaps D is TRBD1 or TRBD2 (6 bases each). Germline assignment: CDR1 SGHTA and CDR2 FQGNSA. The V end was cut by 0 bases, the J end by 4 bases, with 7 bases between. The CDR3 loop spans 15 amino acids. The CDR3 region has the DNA TGTGCCAGCAGCTTAGCGGGGGGCGGGGCCAACGTCCTGACTTTC. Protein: CASSLAGGGANVLTF.

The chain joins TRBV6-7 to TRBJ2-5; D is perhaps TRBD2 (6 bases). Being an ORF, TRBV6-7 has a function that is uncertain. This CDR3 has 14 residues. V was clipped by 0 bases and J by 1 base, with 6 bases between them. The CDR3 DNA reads TGTGCCAGCAGTTACTCGGGACTCCAAGAGACCCAGTACTTC. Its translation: CASSYSGLQETQYF.